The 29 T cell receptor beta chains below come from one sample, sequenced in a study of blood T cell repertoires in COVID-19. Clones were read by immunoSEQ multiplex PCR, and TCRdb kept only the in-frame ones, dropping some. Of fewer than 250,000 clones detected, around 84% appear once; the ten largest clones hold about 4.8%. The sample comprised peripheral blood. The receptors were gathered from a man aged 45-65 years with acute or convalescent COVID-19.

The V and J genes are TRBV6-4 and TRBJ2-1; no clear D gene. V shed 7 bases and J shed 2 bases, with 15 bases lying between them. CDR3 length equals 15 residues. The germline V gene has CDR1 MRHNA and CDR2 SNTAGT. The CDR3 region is CASISTSLPYNEQFF. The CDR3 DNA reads TGTGCCAGCATATCAACATCGCTTCCCTACAATGAGCAGTTCTTC.

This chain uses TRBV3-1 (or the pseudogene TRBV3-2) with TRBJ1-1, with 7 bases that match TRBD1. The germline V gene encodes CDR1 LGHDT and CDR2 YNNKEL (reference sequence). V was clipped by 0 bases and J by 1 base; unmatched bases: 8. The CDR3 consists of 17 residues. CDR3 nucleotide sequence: TGTGCCAGCAGCCAAGAGAACAGGGGCCTATCGAACACTGAAGCTTTCTTT. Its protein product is CASSQENRGLSNTEAFF.

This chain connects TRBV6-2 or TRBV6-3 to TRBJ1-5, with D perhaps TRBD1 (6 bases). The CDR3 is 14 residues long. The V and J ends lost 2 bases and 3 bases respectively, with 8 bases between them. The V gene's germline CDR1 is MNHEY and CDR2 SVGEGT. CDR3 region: CASSYGGANQPQHF. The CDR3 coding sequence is TGTGCCAGCAGTTACGGGGGGGCCAATCAGCCCCAGCATTTT.

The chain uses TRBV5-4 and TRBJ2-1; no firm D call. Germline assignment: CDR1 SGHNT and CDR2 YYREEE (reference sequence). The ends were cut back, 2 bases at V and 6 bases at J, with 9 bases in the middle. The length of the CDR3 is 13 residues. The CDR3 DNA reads TGTGCCAGCAGCTTCACGTTCGGCAATGAGCAGTTCTTC. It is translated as CASSFTFGNEQFF. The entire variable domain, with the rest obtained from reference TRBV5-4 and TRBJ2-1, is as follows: ETGVTQSPTHLIKTRGQQVTLRCSSQSGHNTVSWYQQALGQGPQFIFQYYREEENGRGNFPPRFSGLQFPNYSSELNVNALELDDSALYLCASSFTFGNEQFFGPGTRLTVL.

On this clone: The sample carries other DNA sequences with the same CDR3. The CDR3 loop reads CASSQDPGRETQYF. The CDR3, as DNA: TGTGCCAGCAGCCAAGACCCAGGGCGAGAGACCCAGTACTTC. V and J are TRBV3-1 (or the pseudogene TRBV3-2) and TRBJ2-5; tentatively, D is TRBD1 (5 bases). This CDR3 is built from 14 residues. V lost 0 bases to trimming and J lost 4 bases, with 9 bases between them. Per the germline V gene, CDR1 is LGHDT and CDR2 is YNNKEL (reference sequence).

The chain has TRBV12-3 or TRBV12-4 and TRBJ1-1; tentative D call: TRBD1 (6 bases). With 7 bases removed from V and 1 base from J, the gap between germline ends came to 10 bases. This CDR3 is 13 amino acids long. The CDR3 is CASNRQENTEAFF. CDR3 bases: TGTGCCAGCAATCGACAGGAGAACACTGAAGCTTTCTTT.

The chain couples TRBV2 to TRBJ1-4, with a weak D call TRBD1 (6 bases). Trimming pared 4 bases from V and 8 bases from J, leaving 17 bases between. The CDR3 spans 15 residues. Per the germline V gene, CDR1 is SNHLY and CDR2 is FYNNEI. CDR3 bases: TGTGCCAGCAGTGCTTTGACAGGCTCTGGGGAAAAACTGTTTTTT. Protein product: CASSALTGSGEKLFF.

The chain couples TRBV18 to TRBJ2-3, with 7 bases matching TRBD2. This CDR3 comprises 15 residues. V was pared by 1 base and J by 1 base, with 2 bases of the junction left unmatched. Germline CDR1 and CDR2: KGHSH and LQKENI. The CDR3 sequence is CASSPLAGGTDTQYF. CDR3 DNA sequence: TGTGCCAGCTCACCACTGGCGGGGGGCACAGATACGCAGTATTTT.

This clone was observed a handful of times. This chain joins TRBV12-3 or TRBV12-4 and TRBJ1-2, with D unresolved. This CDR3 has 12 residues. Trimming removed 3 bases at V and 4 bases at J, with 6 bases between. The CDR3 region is CASSLDFYGYTF. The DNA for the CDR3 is TGTGCCAGCAGTTTGGACTTCTATGGCTACACCTTC.

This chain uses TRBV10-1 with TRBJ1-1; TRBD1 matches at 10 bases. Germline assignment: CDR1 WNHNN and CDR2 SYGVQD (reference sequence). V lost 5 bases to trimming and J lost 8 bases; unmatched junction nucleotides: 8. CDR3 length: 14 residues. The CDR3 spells CASSNRDRGEEAFF. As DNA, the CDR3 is TGCGCCAGCAGTAACCGGGACAGGGGTGAAGAAGCTTTCTTT.

CDR3: CASSLGIQGAWEKLFF. In nucleotides, the CDR3 is TGTGCCAGCAGCTTAGGGATACAGGGGGCTTGGGAAAAACTGTTTTTT. The J gene is TRBJ1-4, the V gene TRBV7-7; 9 nucleotides align to TRBD1. CDR3 length: 16 residues. The germline gives CDR1 SSHAT, CDR2 FNYEAQ (reference sequence). Unmatched junction bases numbered 8, after V lost 1 base and J lost 8 bases.

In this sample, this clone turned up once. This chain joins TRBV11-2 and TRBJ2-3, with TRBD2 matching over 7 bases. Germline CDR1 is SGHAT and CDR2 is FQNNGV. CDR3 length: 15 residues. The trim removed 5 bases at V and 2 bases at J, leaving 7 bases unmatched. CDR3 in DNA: TGTGCCAGCAGCCCCTTGGGGGGGATCACAGATACGCAGTATTTT. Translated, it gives CASSPLGGITDTQYF.

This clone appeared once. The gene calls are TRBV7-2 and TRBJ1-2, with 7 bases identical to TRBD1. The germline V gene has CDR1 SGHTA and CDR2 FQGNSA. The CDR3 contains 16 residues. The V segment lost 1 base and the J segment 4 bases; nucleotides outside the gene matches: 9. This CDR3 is CASSLDASGTAYGYTF. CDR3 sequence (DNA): TGTGCCAGCAGCTTAGATGCCAGTGGGACAGCCTATGGCTACACCTTC.

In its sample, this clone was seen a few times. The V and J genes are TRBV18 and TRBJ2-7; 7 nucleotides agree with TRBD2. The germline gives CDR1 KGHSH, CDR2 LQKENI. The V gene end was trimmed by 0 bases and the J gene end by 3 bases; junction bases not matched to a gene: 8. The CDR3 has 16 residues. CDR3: CASSPPSAGLSYEQYF. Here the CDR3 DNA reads TGTGCCAGCTCACCACCTTCAGCGGGATTAAGCTACGAGCAGTACTTC.

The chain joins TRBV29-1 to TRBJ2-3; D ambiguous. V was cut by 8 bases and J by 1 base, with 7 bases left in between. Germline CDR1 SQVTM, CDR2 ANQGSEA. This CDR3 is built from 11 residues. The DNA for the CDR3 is TGCAGCTCCCGGGGCACAGATACGCAGTATTTT. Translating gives CSSRGTDTQYF.

DNA for the CDR3: TGTGCCAGCAGCTTAGGCCCGGGGACACCTGAAGCTTTCTTT. It codes for CASSLGPGTPEAFF. V is TRBV7-3 and J is TRBJ1-1, with D perhaps matching TRBD1 (6 bases). V was shortened by 2 bases and J by 6 bases, with 13 bases between the two germline ends. The CDR3 extends over 14 amino acids. Germline CDR1 is SGHTA and CDR2 is FQGTGA.

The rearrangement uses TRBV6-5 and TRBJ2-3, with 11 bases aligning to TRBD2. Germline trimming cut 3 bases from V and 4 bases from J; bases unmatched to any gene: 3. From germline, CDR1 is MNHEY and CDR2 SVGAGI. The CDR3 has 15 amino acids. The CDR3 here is CASSYSGGAPDTQYF. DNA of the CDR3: TGTGCCAGCAGTTATAGCGGGGGGGCACCAGATACGCAGTATTTT.

The CDR3 nucleotides are TGTGCCAGCAGCCTCCTCAGGGGGTGGGGAAACACCATATATTTT. Residues: CASSLLRGWGNTIYF. The chain carries TRBV3-1 (or the pseudogene TRBV3-2) and TRBJ1-3, with 7 nucleotides matching TRBD1. CDR1 and CDR2 (germline): LGHDT, YNNKEL (reference sequence). The CDR3 is 15 amino acids. Trimming took 4 bases from V and 4 from J; bases not matched to a gene: 7.

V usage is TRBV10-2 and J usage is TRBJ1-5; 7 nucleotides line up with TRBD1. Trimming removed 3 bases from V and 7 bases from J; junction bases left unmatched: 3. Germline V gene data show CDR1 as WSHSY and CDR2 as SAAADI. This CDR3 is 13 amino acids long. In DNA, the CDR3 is TGCGCCAGCAGTGAAGGGGGCTGGCAGCCCCAGCATTTT. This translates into CASSEGGWQPQHF.

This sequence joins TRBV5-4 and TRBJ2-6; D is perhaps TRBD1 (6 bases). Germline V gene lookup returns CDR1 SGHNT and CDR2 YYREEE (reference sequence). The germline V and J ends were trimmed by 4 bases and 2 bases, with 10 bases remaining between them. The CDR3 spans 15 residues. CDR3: CASSDRTAGANVLTF. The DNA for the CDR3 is TGTGCCAGCAGCGACAGGACTGCTGGGGCCAACGTCCTGACTTTC.

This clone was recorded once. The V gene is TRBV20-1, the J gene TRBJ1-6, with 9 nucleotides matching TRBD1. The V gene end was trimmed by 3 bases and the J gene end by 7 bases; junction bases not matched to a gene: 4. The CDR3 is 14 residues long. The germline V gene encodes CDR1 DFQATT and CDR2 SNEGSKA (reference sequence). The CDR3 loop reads CSASGQGTNSPLHF. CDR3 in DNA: TGCAGTGCTAGTGGACAGGGGACAAATTCACCCCTCCACTTT.

CDR3 sequence: CASSPSGDLRNTIYF. The CDR3 DNA reads as TGTGCCAGCAGCCCATCGGGTGATCTAAGAAACACCATATATTTT. J is TRBJ1-3 and V is TRBV6-6; D is undetermined. Trimming shortened V by 6 bases and J by 5 bases, and 17 bases separated the two germline ends. The CDR3 extends over 15 amino acids. Germline V CDR1 and CDR2: MNHNY, SVGAGI (reference sequence).

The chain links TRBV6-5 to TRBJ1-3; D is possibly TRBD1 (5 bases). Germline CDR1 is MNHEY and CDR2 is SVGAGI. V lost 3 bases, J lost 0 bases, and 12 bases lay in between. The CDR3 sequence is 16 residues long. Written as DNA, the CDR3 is TGTGCCAGCAGTTATGACAGTCCACACTCTGGAAACACCATATATTTT. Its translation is CASSYDSPHSGNTIYF.

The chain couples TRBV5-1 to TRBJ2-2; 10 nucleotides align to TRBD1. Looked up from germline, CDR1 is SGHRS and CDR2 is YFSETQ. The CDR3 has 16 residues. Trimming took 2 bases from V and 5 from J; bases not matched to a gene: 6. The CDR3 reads CASSFQTGGETGELFF. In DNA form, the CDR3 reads TGCGCCAGCAGCTTTCAGACAGGGGGCGAGACCGGGGAGCTGTTTTTT.

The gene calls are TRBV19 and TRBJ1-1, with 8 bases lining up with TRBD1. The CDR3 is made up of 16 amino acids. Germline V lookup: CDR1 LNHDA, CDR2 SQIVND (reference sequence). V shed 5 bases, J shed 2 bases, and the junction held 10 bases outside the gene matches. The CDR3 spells CASSVTGGRGNTEAFF. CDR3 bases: TGTGCCAGTAGTGTCACAGGGGGAAGGGGAAACACTGAAGCTTTCTTT.

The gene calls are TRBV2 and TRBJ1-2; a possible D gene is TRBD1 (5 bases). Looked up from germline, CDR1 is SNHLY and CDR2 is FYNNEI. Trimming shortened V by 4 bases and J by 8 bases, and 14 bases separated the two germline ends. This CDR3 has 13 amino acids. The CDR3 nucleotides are TGTGCCAGCAGTGGGGGGACTACCGTCGGCTACACCTTC. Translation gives CASSGGTTVGYTF.

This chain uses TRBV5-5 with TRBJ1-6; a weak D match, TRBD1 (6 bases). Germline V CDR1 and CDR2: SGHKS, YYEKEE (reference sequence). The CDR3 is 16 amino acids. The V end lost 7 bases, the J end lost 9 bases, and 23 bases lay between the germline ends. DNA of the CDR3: TGTGCCAGCGCAACGAGCACAGGGAGAGGTAGTTCACCCCTCCACTTT. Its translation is CASATSTGRGSSPLHF.

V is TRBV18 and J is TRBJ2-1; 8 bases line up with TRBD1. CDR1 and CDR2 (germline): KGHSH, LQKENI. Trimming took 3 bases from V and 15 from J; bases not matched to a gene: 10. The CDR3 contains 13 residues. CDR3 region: CASSPQNRGTGFF. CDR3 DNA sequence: TGTGCCAGCTCACCTCAAAACAGGGGGACGGGGTTCTTC.

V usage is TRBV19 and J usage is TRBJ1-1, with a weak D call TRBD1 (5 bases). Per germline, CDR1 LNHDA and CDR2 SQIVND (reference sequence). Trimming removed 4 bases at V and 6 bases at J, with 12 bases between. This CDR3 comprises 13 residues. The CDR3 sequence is CASSRGRGSEAFF. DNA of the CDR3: TGTGCCAGTAGTAGGGGTAGGGGCTCTGAAGCTTTCTTT.